Below are 28 T cell receptor beta chains sequenced from a single sample in a study of CD8+CD57+ T cells in acquired aplastic anemia. Profiling of TCR beta VDJ combinations and CDR3 sequences used genomic DNA as template. MiXCR, run by TCRdb on the reads, gives a single entry per CDR3 protein. The sample consists of about 180,000 distinct CDR3 sequences, roughly 48% of them appearing once. Whoever was chosen for sequencing had shown CD8+CD57+ cell expansion by flow cytometry. Sequenced sample: sorted CD4+, CD8+, or CD8+CD57+ T cells (not recorded which) from PBMCs. These receptors were collected from a human donor with aplastic anemia.

There are a few counts of this clonotype. This rearrangement joins TRBV25-1 to TRBJ2-1; 8 bases are shared with TRBD2. The trim removed 3 bases at V and 7 bases at J, leaving 8 bases unmatched. This CDR3 region has 15 residues. The V gene's germline CDR1 is MGHDK and CDR2 SYGVNS. In DNA form, the CDR3 reads TGTGCCAGCAGTGACGGACTAGCCTCAAGGAATGAGCAGTTCTTC. Encoded protein: CASSDGLASRNEQFF.

This clonotype was observed at least ten times. The chain employs TRBV3-1 and TRBJ2-7; 10 nucleotides match TRBD1. Germline lookup yields CDR1 LGHDT and CDR2 YNNKEL (reference sequence). Trimming at V came to 1 base and at J to 7 bases, leaving 7 bases not matched to a gene. The length of the CDR3 is 15 residues. CDR3 region: CASSQAGTGEGEQYF. The CDR3, as DNA: TGTGCCAGCAGCCAAGCCGGGACAGGGGAGGGAGAGCAGTACTTC.

The chain is built from TRBV3-1 and TRBJ1-2; 8 bases are a match to TRBD1. V was clipped by 6 bases and J by 4 bases; unmatched bases: 7. Germline CDR1 LGHDT, CDR2 YNNKEL (reference sequence). The CDR3 runs to 14 residues. The CDR3 sequence: CASSPGTGLYGYTF. The CDR3 region has the DNA TGTGCCAGCAGTCCCGGGACAGGCCTCTATGGCTACACCTTC.

V usage is TRBV6-2 or TRBV6-3 and J usage is TRBJ2-7, with 9 bases fitting TRBD2. V lost 2 bases and J lost 3; bases outside the gene matches: 20. The CDR3 is 20 residues long. Per germline, CDR1 MNHEY and CDR2 SVGEGT. The CDR3 bases are TGTGCCAGCAGTTACCGGTTTGAAGCATGGACTAGCGAGCTCAGCTACGAGCAGTACTTC. Protein: CASSYRFEAWTSELSYEQYF.

Concerning this clonotype itself: It may be a read error: a sequence one base away is much more abundant. The CDR3 does not end in the conserved phenylalanine or tryptophan, so this is likely a read error. The rearrangement uses TRBV12-3 or TRBV12-4 and TRBJ1-1, with D tentatively TRBD1 (6 bases). Trimming removed 4 bases from V and 1 base from J, with 16 bases in between. The CDR3 loop spans 16 amino acids. This CDR3 is CASSSPGAVSNTEAFL. The CDR3 DNA follows: TGTGCCAGCAGTTCCCCAGGGGCCGTCTCGAACACTGAAGCTTTCCTT.

This clonotype was recorded many times. V is TRBV15 and J is TRBJ1-5, with a weak D call TRBD1 (5 bases). Per germline, CDR1 LNHNV and CDR2 YYDKDF (reference sequence). With 0 bases removed from V and 7 bases from J, the gap between germline ends came to 10 bases. The CDR3 totals 14 residues. The CDR3 DNA sequence: TGTGCCACCAGCAGAGATAAGGGGATCCAGCCCCAGCATTTT. The encoded protein is CATSRDKGIQPQHF.

The J gene is TRBJ1-6, the V gene TRBV10-3, with 7 bases identical to TRBD1. Germline loops: CDR1 ENHRY, CDR2 SYGVKD. The junction had 5 bases not matched to a gene; V was cut back by 10 bases and J by 8 bases. CDR3 length: 12 residues. The chain's CDR3 is CASRQGYSPLHF. CDR3 nucleotides: TGTGCCAGCAGACAGGGTTATTCACCCCTCCACTTT.

The genes are TRBV19 and TRBJ1-6; 12 nucleotides agree with TRBD1. The germline V gene encodes CDR1 LNHDA and CDR2 SQIVND (reference sequence). The CDR3 is 18 residues long. V lost 6 bases, J lost 10 bases, and 16 bases stayed unmatched. In DNA, the CDR3 is TGTGCCAGTAGCAGCCCACCGGGACAGGGGGCTTTACGGTCACCCCTCCACTTT. Its translation is CASSSPPGQGALRSPLHF.

The genes are TRBV2 and TRBJ2-5, with no clear D. Germline CDR1 SNHLY, CDR2 FYNNEI. V lost 8 bases to trimming and J lost 3 bases, with 13 bases between them. The CDR3 consists of 13 residues. The CDR3 DNA follows: TGTGCCAGCGCCTCAGCCCCCGAAGAGACCCAGTACTTC. Protein: CASASAPEETQYF. Supplemented by reference TRBV2 and TRBJ2-5, the full variable domain reads EPEVTQTPSHQVTQMGQEVILRCVPISNHLYFYWYRQILGQKVEFLVSFYNNEISEKSEIFDDQFSVERPDGSNFTLKIRSTKLEDSAMYFCASASAPEETQYFGPGTRLLVL.

This clonotype occurred many times. The rearrangement uses TRBV9 and TRBJ2-5, with 7 bases matching TRBD1. V was pared by 0 bases and J by 4 bases, with 3 bases of the junction left unmatched. The CDR3 is 14 amino acids. Germline V gives CDR1 SGDLS, CDR2 YYNGEE. The CDR3 DNA reads as TGTGCCAGCAGCGTAGATTCAGGGGGAGAGACCCAGTACTTC. Protein product: CASSVDSGGETQYF.

V usage is TRBV10-3 and J usage is TRBJ2-1, with D uncertain. The V end lost 10 bases, the J end lost 6 bases, and 19 bases lay between the germline ends. The CDR3 is made up of 14 amino acids. Per the germline V gene, CDR1 is ENHRY and CDR2 is SYGVKD. The CDR3 nucleotides are TGTGCCACCATAAACCCCAAGTCTCCCAATGAGCAGTTCTTC. Translated, it gives CATINPKSPNEQFF.

The chain employs TRBV7-9 and TRBJ1-2; no clear D gene. The germline gives CDR1 SEHNR, CDR2 FQNEAQ (reference sequence). Trimming shortened V by 6 bases and J by 7 bases, and 12 bases separated the two germline ends. CDR3 size: 12 residues. The CDR3 loop reads CASSQSAGGYTF. The DNA of the CDR3 is TGTGCCAGCAGTCAATCGGCGGGTGGCTACACCTTC.

This chain joins TRBV7-3 and TRBJ2-7; D is possibly TRBD1 (6 bases). V was cut by 2 bases and J by 4 bases, with 15 bases left in between. Germline values: CDR1 SGHTA, CDR2 FQGTGA. The CDR3 is 15 residues long. CDR3 nucleotide sequence: TGTGCCAGCAGCTTATCTGCAGGGGAAGGTTACGAGCAGTACTTC. Protein sequence: CASSLSAGEGYEQYF.

V gene TRBV19 combines with J gene TRBJ2-7; 7 positions match TRBD1. The CDR3 runs to 15 residues. CDR1 is LNHDA and CDR2 is SQIVND in the germline V gene (reference sequence). V was pared by 6 bases and J by 0 bases, with 8 bases of the junction left unmatched. For the CDR3, the DNA is TGTGCCAGTAGAATTGGAGGACAGGACTCCTACGAGCAGTACTTC. This codes for CASRIGGQDSYEQYF.

Many counts were recorded for this clonotype. V gene TRBV6-4 combines with J gene TRBJ2-1; D is tentatively TRBD1 or TRBD2 (6 bases each). V was pared by 7 bases and J by 4 bases, with 11 bases between. This CDR3 has 13 residues. Germline loops: CDR1 MRHNA, CDR2 SNTAGT. This CDR3 reads CASKGGSYNEQFF. The CDR3 nucleotides read TGTGCCAGCAAGGGGGGATCATACAATGAGCAGTTCTTC.

V usage is TRBV7-2 and J usage is TRBJ1-2; 10 positions match TRBD1. The germline CDR1 and CDR2 sequences are SGHTA and FQGNSA. Trimming at V came to 4 bases and at J to 4 bases, leaving 3 bases not matched to a gene. This CDR3 is 14 amino acids long. The CDR3 loop reads CASSSGTGAYGYTF. CDR3 sequence (DNA): TGTGCCAGCAGCTCGGGGACAGGGGCCTATGGCTACACCTTC.

The chain employs TRBV7-2 and TRBJ2-1; the match to TRBD2 covers 12 bases. V dropped 5 bases and J dropped 9; count of bases not matched to a gene: 11. Germline V gives CDR1 SGHTA, CDR2 FQGNSA. CDR3 size: 16 residues. CDR3 sequence: CASSPSSGGALSEQFF. The CDR3, as DNA: TGTGCCAGCAGCCCTTCTAGCGGGGGGGCCTTGAGTGAGCAGTTCTTC. The full variable domain, with the rest looked up from reference TRBV7-2 and TRBJ2-1, is GAGVSQSPSNKVTEKGKDVELRCDPISGHTALYWYRQSLGQGLEFLIYFQGNSAPDKSGLPSDRFSAERTGGSVSTLTIQRTQQEDSAVYLCASSPSSGGALSEQFFGPGTRLTVL.

This sequence joins TRBV2 and TRBJ2-7; tentative D call: TRBD2 (5 bases). CDR1 and CDR2 (germline): SNHLY, FYNNEI. The CDR3 has 12 amino acids. With 5 bases removed from V and 2 bases from J, the gap between germline ends came to 7 bases. The CDR3 is CASSKEAYEQYF. The CDR3 DNA reads as TGTGCCAGCAGTAAGGAGGCCTACGAGCAGTACTTC.

This clonotype was observed many times. The rearrangement joins TRBV19 to TRBJ2-7; D may be TRBD1 (7 bases). Germline CDR1 LNHDA, CDR2 SQIVND (reference sequence). This CDR3 comprises 15 residues. Trimming cost V 5 bases and J 2 bases, with 16 bases left between them. The CDR3, as DNA: TGTGCCAGTAGTCCCTCAGGAGGGGGCGCCTACGAGCAGTACTTC. Translation gives CASSPSGGGAYEQYF.

This clonotype was counted between two and nine times. This chain links TRBV2 with TRBJ1-1; tentative D call: TRBD1 (6 bases). The germline V gene encodes CDR1 SNHLY and CDR2 FYNNEI. The CDR3 is made up of 12 amino acids. V was clipped by 5 bases and J by 11 bases, with 15 bases between them. Written as DNA, the CDR3 is TGTGCCAGCAGTCAAGACGGGGGGCGGGCTTTCTTT. Translation: CASSQDGGRAFF.

This clonotype was detected ten times or more. V and J are TRBV2 and TRBJ1-2, with 8 bases aligning to TRBD1. Germline V gives CDR1 SNHLY, CDR2 FYNNEI. The J segment lost 6 bases and the V segment lost 6 bases, leaving 6 bases of the junction unmatched. The CDR3 spans 13 residues. CDR3 protein: CASSLTGVHGYTF. The CDR3 coding sequence is TGTGCCAGCAGCCTGACAGGGGTTCATGGCTACACCTTC.

This clonotype came up once. This rearrangement joins TRBV7-2 to TRBJ2-7, with TRBD2 matching over 7 bases. With 6 bases clipped from V and 3 bases from J, the junction kept 5 bases outside the gene matches. CDR3 length: 13 residues. The germline V gene encodes CDR1 SGHTA and CDR2 FQGNSA. The CDR3 region is CASRPSGSYEQYF. Here the CDR3 DNA reads TGTGCCAGCAGACCTAGCGGAAGCTACGAGCAGTACTTC.

The genes are TRBV3-1 and TRBJ2-5; D not certain. Germline V gives CDR1 LGHDT, CDR2 YNNKEL (reference sequence). The CDR3 loop spans 16 amino acids. Deletions cut 4 bases from V and 5 bases from J, with 20 bases between. The CDR3 bases are TGTGCCAGCAGCCCCCGAGGAGCAGGCGCCCACGAGACCCAGTACTTC. Protein product: CASSPRGAGAHETQYF.

This clonotype has at least ten counts. V and J are TRBV5-8 and TRBJ1-3, with TRBD1 identical over 7 bases. This CDR3 is built from 15 residues. Germline lookup yields CDR1 SGHTS and CDR2 YDEGEE. The V segment lost 6 bases and the J segment 3 bases; nucleotides outside the gene matches: 9. For the CDR3, the DNA is TGTGCCAGCATCCTACAGGGGAGCGGTGGAAACACCATATATTTT. Its protein is CASILQGSGGNTIYF.

V usage is TRBV7-8 and J usage is TRBJ2-3, with 8 bases identical to TRBD2. The CDR3 extends over 13 amino acids. With V trimmed by 11 bases and J by 4 bases, 8 bases remained unmatched. Germline V lookup: CDR1 SGHVS, CDR2 FQNEAQ. In nucleotides, the CDR3 is TGTGCCGGCGGGACTAGAGGCGCAGATACGCAGTATTTT. Its protein product is CAGGTRGADTQYF.

Many counts were recorded for this clonotype. Its ends do not fully match the called genes, so a read error is possible. The rearrangement uses TRBV29-1 and TRBJ1-1; D perhaps matches TRBD1 (6 bases). This CDR3 comprises 14 residues. Germline V gene data show CDR1 as SQVTM and CDR2 as ANQGSEA. Written as DNA, the CDR3 is TGCAGCGTTGAAGTAAGGGGGTTCGTCAGCGACGGGGACTTT. Translating it yields CSVEVRGFVSDGDF.

About this clonotype: Just one base apart from a much larger clone, this may be a read error. V and J are TRBV12-3 or TRBV12-4 and TRBJ2-1; 11 bases align to TRBD2. The CDR3 consists of 11 residues. The chain's CDR3 is CASSFSGGVVF. CDR3 coding DNA: TGTGCCAGCAGCTTTAGCGGGGGGGTGGTCTTC.

This clonotype was recorded once. The chain combines TRBV29-1 with TRBJ1-1; D gene unclear. Germline CDR1 and CDR2: SQVTM and ANQGSEA. The CDR3 is 15 amino acids. V lost 4 bases, J lost 1 base, and 16 bases lay in between. The DNA of the CDR3 is TGCAGCGTTGGGTCTGATATTGGAGAGAACACTGAAGCTTTCTTT. Protein product: CSVGSDIGENTEAFF.